This is a list of T cell receptor beta chains from one sample in a study of blood T cell repertoires in COVID-19. The method was immunoSEQ multiplex PCR; TCRdb's version includes in-frame clones alone and lacks a portion of them. The data show approximately 300,000 clones, with approximately 91% seen just once and about 5.2% held by the top ten. Sequences were obtained from PBMCs or T cells enriched from blood (not recorded which). The source is a man aged 55 to 69 who had recovered from COVID-19. CDR3s include the opening cysteine and the closing phenylalanine or tryptophan.

>TRBJ1-4|TRBV28
CATNRAGNNEKLFF
>TRBJ1-4|TRBV7-9
CASSLGRVVATNEKLFF
>TRBJ2-7|TRBV7-9
CASSLGTGNYEQYF
>TRBJ2-2|TRBV6-5
CASSRDRGNTGELFF
>TRBJ2-3|TRBV5-1
CASSLAGDTQYF
>TRBJ1-6|TRBV3-1/TRBV3-2
CASTLGTGDSPLHF
>TRBJ2-2|TRBV2
CASLRSELPGELFF
>TRBJ1-5|TRBV6-2/TRBV6-3
CASSYGTGGQPQHF
>TRBJ1-1|TRBV5-5
CASSPRSDLNTEAFF
>TRBJ1-1|TRBV4-3
CASSLGQGAVNTEAFF
>TRBJ1-2|TRBV11-2
CASSIQNTYGYTF
>TRBJ2-7|TRBV5-1
CASSLGLAGNTYEQYF
>TRBJ2-7|TRBV4-1
CASSHQGAPEQYF
>TRBJ1-2|TRBV12-5
CASGLLTSDRGTNYGYTF
>TRBJ2-5|TRBV5-1
CASNRDRGQETQYF
>TRBJ2-7|TRBV5-5
CASSSPGVPTYEQYF
>TRBJ1-6|TRBV7-3
CASSSGTADNSPLHF
>TRBJ1-4|TRBV5-5
CASSRQGATNEKLFF
>TRBJ2-5|TRBV28
CASSSSGSGGKETQYF
>TRBJ1-3|TRBV24-1
CATSDPTGSSGNTIYF
>TRBJ1-5|TRBV6-2/TRBV6-3
CASSYSKQGQPQHF
>TRBJ2-2|TRBV24-1
CATSDLNRRNGELFF
>TRBJ1-6|TRBV7-2
CASSFTGSPSYNSPLHF
>TRBJ2-2|TRBV27
CASRPTGVNTGELFF
>TRBJ2-7|TRBV5-1
CASSRTEGVVYEQYF
>TRBJ2-7|TRBV19
CASSSLAGGRNEQYF
>TRBJ2-7|TRBV10-1
CASREQGAGHEQYF
>TRBJ1-1|TRBV13
CASSRTELNTEAFF
>TRBJ2-3|TRBV7-2
CASSLVGLAGEGDTQYF
>TRBJ2-7|TRBV11-2
CASSPRQALAEQYF
>TRBJ2-1|TRBV6-5
CASSRDFNNEQFF
>TRBJ1-5|TRBV24-1
CATSDPTGNQPQHF
>TRBJ1-2|TRBV27
CASSFSPPLGDYGYTF
>TRBJ2-5|TRBV19
CASSIRLPLGGETQYF
>TRBJ2-7|TRBV18
CASSPRLAGVNSYEQYF
>TRBJ1-1|TRBV28
CASSSQAGGAVGAFF
>TRBJ2-7|TRBV28
CASSLPGGTTYEQYF
>TRBJ2-3|TRBV3-1/TRBV3-2
CASRPTGTGGTDTQYF
>TRBJ2-2|TRBV28
CASSLPGLAGAGELFF
>TRBJ1-6|TRBV3-1/TRBV3-2
CASSQDGRGSYNSPLHF
>TRBJ1-4|TRBV10-1
CASSAGANNEKLFF
>TRBJ2-2|TRBV11-2
CASSLIQSAGELFF
>TRBJ1-5|TRBV28
CASSLQGNQPQHF
>TRBJ1-6|TRBV6-6
CASSWEIGNSPLHF
>TRBJ1-5|TRBV6-4
CANWNRGCQPQHF